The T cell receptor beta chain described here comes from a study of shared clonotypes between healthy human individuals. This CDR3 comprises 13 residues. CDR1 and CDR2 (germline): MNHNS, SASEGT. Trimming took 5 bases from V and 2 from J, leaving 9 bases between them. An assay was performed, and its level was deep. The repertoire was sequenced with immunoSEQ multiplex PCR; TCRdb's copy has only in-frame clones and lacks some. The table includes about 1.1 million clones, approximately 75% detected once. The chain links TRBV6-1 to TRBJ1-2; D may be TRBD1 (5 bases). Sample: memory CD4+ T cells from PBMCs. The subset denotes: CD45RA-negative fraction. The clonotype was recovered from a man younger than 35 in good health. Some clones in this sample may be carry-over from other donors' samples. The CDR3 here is CASSLQENYGYTF. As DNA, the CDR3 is TGTGCCAGCAGTTTACAGGAGAACTATGGCTACACCTTC.